The 27 T cell receptor beta chains reported below all come from one sample, sequenced in a study of T cell responses to AZD1222 COVID-19 vaccine. Profiled with immunoSEQ multiplex PCR; TCRdb holds only in-frame clones, not every one. Altogether roughly 100,000 clones are present, around 87% being singletons, with the ten largest covering more than 8.5%. The sequences come from peripheral blood, collected 28 days after the second AZD1222 dose. The receptor set was obtained from an adult who received the AZD1222 COVID-19 vaccine.

This chain joins TRBV7-9 and TRBJ2-7, with unresolved D. Germline CDR1 SEHNR, CDR2 FQNEAQ (reference sequence). This CDR3 contains 12 residues. V was shortened by 6 bases and J by 3 bases, with 9 bases between the two germline ends. The CDR3 DNA sequence: TGTGCCAGCAGTAGACCGGACTACGAGCAGTACTTC. Amino acid sequence: CASSRPDYEQYF.

This clone was counted a few times. The chain couples TRBV27 to TRBJ2-7; possible D gene TRBD1, 6 bases. From germline, CDR1 is MNHEY and CDR2 SMNVEV (reference sequence). This CDR3 is built from 15 residues. Trimming shortened V by 3 bases and J by 0 bases, and 12 bases separated the two germline ends. The CDR3 sequence is CASSFRTASSYEQYF. Here the CDR3 DNA reads TGTGCCAGCAGTTTCCGGACAGCGAGCTCCTACGAGCAGTACTTC.

The chain uses TRBV6-2 or TRBV6-3 and TRBJ2-1; perhaps TRBD1 as D (5 bases). The germline V and J ends were trimmed by 5 bases and 2 bases, with 13 bases remaining between them. Looked up from germline, CDR1 is MNHEY and CDR2 is SVGEGT. This CDR3 contains 15 residues. The CDR3 DNA reads TGTGCCAGCAGTGCAGCGACAGTTACCTACAATGAGCAGTTCTTC. Amino acids: CASSAATVTYNEQFF.

The chain has TRBV7-9 and TRBJ2-1; D unresolved. Trimming cost V 2 bases and J 6 bases, with 5 bases left between them. The CDR3 has 12 amino acids. In germline, CDR1 is SEHNR, CDR2 FQNEAQ (reference sequence). The DNA of the CDR3 is TGTGCCAGCAGCTTAAGAGTCAATGAGCAGTTCTTC. Translating it yields CASSLRVNEQFF.

The V call is TRBV4-3, the J call TRBJ1-2, with 8 nucleotides matching TRBD1. Germline-derived CDR1 and CDR2 are LGHNA and YSLEER. The CDR3 runs 15 residues. Germline trimming cut 0 bases from V and 4 bases from J; bases unmatched to any gene: 4. The CDR3: CASSQDHRGSYGYTF. The CDR3 nucleotides read TGCGCCAGCAGCCAAGATCACAGGGGGAGCTATGGCTACACCTTC.

The rearrangement joins TRBV12-3 or TRBV12-4 to TRBJ2-5; no firm D call. This CDR3 has 13 residues. V lost 5 bases, J lost 2 bases, and 9 bases lay in between. The CDR3 is CASSTTYQETQYF. In DNA form, the CDR3 reads TGTGCCAGCAGTACTACCTATCAAGAGACCCAGTACTTC.

The chain combines TRBV6-6 with TRBJ2-1, with 7 nucleotides matching TRBD2. The germline CDR1 and CDR2 sequences are MNHNY and SVGAGI (reference sequence). The CDR3 covers 15 residues. V lost 6 bases to trimming and J lost 6 bases; unmatched junction nucleotides: 11. CDR3 protein: CASSPPTGTTNEQFF. In DNA form, the CDR3 reads TGTGCCAGCAGCCCTCCAACCGGGACTACCAATGAGCAGTTCTTC.

This clone appeared a single time. The J gene is TRBJ2-5, the V gene TRBV18; D is undetermined. Germline CDR1 reads KGHSH; CDR2 reads LQKENI. Trimming stripped 0 bases from V and 2 bases from J, with 7 bases between. This CDR3 contains 14 residues. The CDR3 nucleotides are TGTGCCAGCTCACCACCGCAAGGGCAAGAGACCCAGTACTTC. Protein: CASSPPQGQETQYF.

A single count supports this clone. V usage is TRBV7-9 and J usage is TRBJ1-1; tentative D call: TRBD1 (6 bases). CDR1 and CDR2 from the germline V gene are SEHNR and FQNEAQ (reference sequence). V was trimmed by 1 base and J by 9 bases, leaving 6 bases between them. CDR3 length: 11 amino acids. The CDR3 DNA reads TGTGCCAGCAGCTTAGGGGGGCAAGCTTTCTTT. Its protein is CASSLGGQAFF.

This clone was counted once. The V and J genes are TRBV6-5 and TRBJ2-1; D may correspond to TRBD1 or TRBD2 (7 bases each). The ends were cut back, 7 bases at V and 10 bases at J, with 17 bases in the middle. Looked up from germline, CDR1 is MNHEY and CDR2 is SVGAGI. The CDR3 is 13 residues long. CDR3 nucleotides: TGTGCCAGCATCAACAGGGGCGGGGGAGAGCAGTTCTTC. This gives the protein CASINRGGGEQFF.

This chain connects TRBV5-1 to TRBJ2-5; D gene ambiguous. V was trimmed by 4 bases and J by 2 bases, leaving 9 bases between them. The CDR3 is made up of 13 amino acids. CDR1 is SGHRS, CDR2 YFSETQ, per germline. The CDR3 coding sequence is TGCGCCAGCAGCCCCGTTTCGCAAGAGACCCAGTACTTC. Translation gives CASSPVSQETQYF.

J is TRBJ2-1 and V is TRBV5-4; D is unclear. Germline CDR1 SGHNT, CDR2 YYREEE (reference sequence). V was pared by 4 bases and J by 7 bases, with 6 bases between. CDR3 length equals 11 residues. The CDR3 DNA sequence: TGTGCCAGCAGCAGGGAAAATGAGCAGTTCTTC. Protein product: CASSRENEQFF.

V usage is TRBV13 and J usage is TRBJ2-2; TRBD2 matches at 9 bases. The trim removed 2 bases at V and 7 bases at J, leaving 11 bases unmatched. The germline V gene has CDR1 PRHDT and CDR2 FYEKMQ (reference sequence). The CDR3 covers 17 residues. The CDR3: CASSLRSGRLSGGELFF. CDR3 DNA sequence: TGTGCCAGCAGCTTACGGAGCGGGAGGCTTTCAGGCGGGGAGCTGTTTTTT.

The rearrangement uses TRBV27 and TRBJ1-5; D gene uncertain. The CDR3 has 15 residues. Trimming shortened V by 5 bases and J by 3 bases, and 14 bases separated the two germline ends. Germline loops: CDR1 MNHEY, CDR2 SMNVEV (reference sequence). The DNA of the CDR3 is TGTGCCAGCAGTGCCGGACCCCCAGCCAATCAGCCCCAGCATTTT. Translation gives CASSAGPPANQPQHF.

The J gene is TRBJ2-3, the V gene TRBV5-1; D is perhaps TRBD1 (6 bases). V gave up 5 bases and J gave up 6 bases, with 25 bases separating them. The CDR3 covers 17 residues. CDR1 is SGHRS, CDR2 YFSETQ, per germline. The CDR3 sequence is CASRYGLELLRGDTQYF. The CDR3 nucleotides are TGCGCCAGCAGATACGGACTTGAACTATTAAGGGGGGATACGCAGTATTTT.

As to this clone: One end of the junction varies from germline; a read error may be responsible. This sequence joins TRBV7-2 and TRBJ2-7; 11 nucleotides line up with TRBD2. The CDR3 spans 17 residues. CDR1 and CDR2 (germline): SGHTA, FQGNSA. CDR3 in DNA: TGTGCCAACAGCGGTCCCCCCGGGACTAGCGGTACCTACGAGCAGTACTTC. It is translated as CANSGPPGTSGTYEQYF.

V gene TRBV6-4 combines with J gene TRBJ2-2; 10 bases map to TRBD1. The CDR3 spans 18 residues. Per germline, CDR1 MRHNA and CDR2 SNTAGT. V dropped 3 bases and J dropped 0; count of bases not matched to a gene: 7. The CDR3 DNA is TGTGCCAGCAGTGAAGGGACAGGGGTTGGTGCGAACACCGGGGAGCTGTTTTTT. This codes for CASSEGTGVGANTGELFF.

This clone has a single count. The junction and the germline gene differ at one end; a read error may be behind it. The V and J genes are TRBV7-7 and TRBJ2-7; no firm D call. Looked up from germline, CDR1 is SSHAT and CDR2 is FNYEAQ (reference sequence). The CDR3 loop spans 14 amino acids. CDR3 DNA sequence: TGTGCTAGCAGCCCCACTCCAGGTTCCTACGAGCAGTACTTC. This codes for CASSPTPGSYEQYF.

This clone was recorded only once. This rearrangement joins TRBV11-2 to TRBJ2-1; unclear D gene. In germline, CDR1 is SGHAT, CDR2 FQNNGV. Trimming left V 10 bases short and J 7 bases short, with 29 bases between. CDR3 size: 17 residues. DNA of the CDR3: TGTGCCACCTCTCCCCACCATCTAGTCAAGTACGGGAATGAGCAGTTCTTC. Its translation is CATSPHHLVKYGNEQFF.

This chain uses TRBV6-6 with TRBJ2-7; 7 bases are shared with TRBD1. The CDR3 consists of 14 residues. Germline assignment: CDR1 MNHNY and CDR2 SVGAGI (reference sequence). V lost 2 bases and J lost 2; bases outside the gene matches: 3. As DNA, the CDR3 is TGTGCCAGCAGTTACACAGGGGAACCCTACGAGCAGTACTTC. Protein product: CASSYTGEPYEQYF.

The rearrangement uses TRBV28 and TRBJ2-7; 13 bases map to TRBD2. In germline, CDR1 is MDHEN, CDR2 SYDVKM. CDR3 length: 16 amino acids. V dropped 5 bases and J dropped 4; count of bases not matched to a gene: 8. For the CDR3, the DNA is TGTGCCAGCAGTCCGACTAGCGGGAGGCCCGGGTACGAGCAGTACTTC. Its protein is CASSPTSGRPGYEQYF.

J is TRBJ2-7 and V is TRBV2, with 8 bases identical to TRBD2. CDR3 size: 14 residues. The germline CDR1 and CDR2 sequences are SNHLY and FYNNEI. The ends lost 6 bases at V and 6 bases at J; junction bases unmatched: 10. In nucleotides, the CDR3 is TGTGCCAGCAGCCGAGAGCGGGAGTTAGGCGAGCAGTACTTC. Its protein product is CASSRERELGEQYF.

The chain links TRBV6-2 or TRBV6-3 to TRBJ1-2, with 7 bases matching TRBD1. The V segment lost 5 bases and the J segment 3 bases; nucleotides outside the gene matches: 9. CDR1 and CDR2 from the germline V gene are MNHEY and SVGEGT. This CDR3 is 15 amino acids long. CDR3 loop: CASSQRQGGYYGYTF. The CDR3 coding sequence is TGTGCCAGCAGTCAGAGACAGGGCGGATACTATGGCTACACCTTC.

The chain combines TRBV6-1 with TRBJ2-7; D uncertain. V was shortened by 0 bases and J by 5 bases, with 11 bases between the two germline ends. CDR3 length equals 14 residues. The germline CDR1 and CDR2 sequences are MNHNS and SASEGT. CDR3 residues: CASSEALLANEQYF. The CDR3 coding sequence is TGTGCCAGCAGTGAAGCCCTCCTTGCCAACGAGCAGTACTTC.

The CDR3 DNA reads TGTGCCAGCACGTGGCCAGGGGGGCAGGGTGGCGGGGAGCTGTTTTTT. Translated, it gives CASTWPGGQGGGELFF. This chain links TRBV5-6 with TRBJ2-2; TRBD1 is a possible D gene (7 bases). The CDR3 is 16 residues long. V lost 6 bases and J 7 bases, leaving 22 bases between the germline ends. Germline V gene sequence: CDR1 SGHDT, CDR2 YYEEEE.

This clone was detected only a few times. The rearrangement joins TRBV7-6 to TRBJ1-3; D remains unclear. Germline lookup yields CDR1 SGHVS and CDR2 FNYEAQ. V was trimmed by 5 bases and J by 0 bases, leaving 14 bases between them. CDR3 length equals 16 residues. CDR3 in DNA: TGTGCCAGCAGCCCCCGTCCCGGGGACTCTGGAAACACCATATATTTT. Translated, it gives CASSPRPGDSGNTIYF.

The rearrangement links TRBV30 to TRBJ1-3, with a tentative D call TRBD1 (5 bases). CDR3 length: 15 amino acids. CDR1 and CDR2 from the germline V gene are GTSNPN and SVGIG (reference sequence). With 5 bases removed from V and 0 bases from J, the gap between germline ends came to 14 bases. The CDR3 is CAWGPTGYSGNTIYF. Here the CDR3 DNA reads TGTGCCTGGGGACCTACAGGATACTCTGGAAACACCATATATTTT.